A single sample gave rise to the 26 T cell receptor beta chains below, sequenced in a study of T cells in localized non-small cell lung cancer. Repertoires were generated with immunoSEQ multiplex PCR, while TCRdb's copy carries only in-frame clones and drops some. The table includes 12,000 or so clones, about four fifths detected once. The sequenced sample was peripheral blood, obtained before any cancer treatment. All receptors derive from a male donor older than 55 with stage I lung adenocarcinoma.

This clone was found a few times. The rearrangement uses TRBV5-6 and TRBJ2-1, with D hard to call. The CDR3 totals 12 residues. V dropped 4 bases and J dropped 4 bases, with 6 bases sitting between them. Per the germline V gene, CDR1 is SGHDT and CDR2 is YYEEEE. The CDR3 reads CASSPRYNEQFF. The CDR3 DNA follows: TGTGCCAGCAGCCCCCGATACAATGAGCAGTTCTTC. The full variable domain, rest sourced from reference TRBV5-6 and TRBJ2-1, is DAGVTQSPTHLIKTRGQQVTLRCSPKSGHDTVSWYQQALGQGPQFIFQYYEEEERQRGNFPDRFSGHQFPNYSSELNVNALLLGDSALYLCASSPRYNEQFFGPGTRLTVL.

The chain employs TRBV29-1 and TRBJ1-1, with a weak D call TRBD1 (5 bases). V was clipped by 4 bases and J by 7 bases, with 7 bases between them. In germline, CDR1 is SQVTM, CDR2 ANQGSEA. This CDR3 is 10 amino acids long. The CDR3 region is CSVAQGEAFF. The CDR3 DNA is TGCAGCGTTGCCCAGGGTGAAGCTTTCTTT.

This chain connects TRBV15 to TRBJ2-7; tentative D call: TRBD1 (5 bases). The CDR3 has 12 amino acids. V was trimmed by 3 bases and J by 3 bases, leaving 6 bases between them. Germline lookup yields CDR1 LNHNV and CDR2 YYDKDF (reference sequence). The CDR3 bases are TGTGCCACCAGCAGGGACAACTACGAGCAGTACTTC. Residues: CATSRDNYEQYF.

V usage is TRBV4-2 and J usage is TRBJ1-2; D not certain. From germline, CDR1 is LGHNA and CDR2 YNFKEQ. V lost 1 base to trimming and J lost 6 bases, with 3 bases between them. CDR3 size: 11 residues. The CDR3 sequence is CASSQANGYTF. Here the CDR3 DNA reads TGTGCCAGCAGCCAAGCGAATGGCTACACCTTC.

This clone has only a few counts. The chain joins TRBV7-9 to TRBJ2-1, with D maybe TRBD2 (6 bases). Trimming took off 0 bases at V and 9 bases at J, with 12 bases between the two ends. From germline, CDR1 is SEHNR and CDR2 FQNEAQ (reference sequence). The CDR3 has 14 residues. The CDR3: CASSLAAGYGEQFF. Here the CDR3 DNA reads TGTGCCAGCAGCTTAGCGGCGGGATACGGTGAGCAGTTCTTC.

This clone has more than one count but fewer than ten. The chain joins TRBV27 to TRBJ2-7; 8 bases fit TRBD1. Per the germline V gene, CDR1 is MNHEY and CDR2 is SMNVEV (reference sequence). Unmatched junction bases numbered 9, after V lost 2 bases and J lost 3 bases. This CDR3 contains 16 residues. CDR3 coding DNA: TGTGCCAGCAGTTTAGGTAGGGGACAGGATTTCTACGAGCAGTACTTC. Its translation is CASSLGRGQDFYEQYF.

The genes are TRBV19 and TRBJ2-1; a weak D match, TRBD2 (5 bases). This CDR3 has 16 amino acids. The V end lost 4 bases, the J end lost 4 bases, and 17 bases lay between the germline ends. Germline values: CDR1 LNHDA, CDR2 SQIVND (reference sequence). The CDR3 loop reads CASSTPRAFGYNEQFF. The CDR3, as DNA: TGTGCCAGTAGTACCCCGAGGGCGTTCGGATACAATGAGCAGTTCTTC.

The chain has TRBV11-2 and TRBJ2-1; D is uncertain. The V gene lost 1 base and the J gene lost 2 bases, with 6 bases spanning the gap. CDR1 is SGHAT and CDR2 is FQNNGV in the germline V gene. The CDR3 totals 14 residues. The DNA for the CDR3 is TGTGCCAGCAGCTTAGTAGGCCCCTACAATGAGCAGTTCTTC. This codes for CASSLVGPYNEQFF.

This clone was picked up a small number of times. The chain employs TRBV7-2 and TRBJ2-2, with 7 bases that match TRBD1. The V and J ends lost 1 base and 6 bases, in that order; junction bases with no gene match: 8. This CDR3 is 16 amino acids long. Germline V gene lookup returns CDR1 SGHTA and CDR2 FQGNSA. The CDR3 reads CASSLEPGGMSGELFF. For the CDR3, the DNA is TGTGCCAGCAGCTTAGAGCCAGGGGGTATGTCCGGGGAGCTGTTTTTT. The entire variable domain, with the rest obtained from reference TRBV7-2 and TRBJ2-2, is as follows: GAGVSQSPSNKVTEKGKDVELRCDPISGHTALYWYRQSLGQGLEFLIYFQGNSAPDKSGLPSDRFSAERTGGSVSTLTIQRTQQEDSAVYLCASSLEPGGMSGELFFGEGSRLTVL.

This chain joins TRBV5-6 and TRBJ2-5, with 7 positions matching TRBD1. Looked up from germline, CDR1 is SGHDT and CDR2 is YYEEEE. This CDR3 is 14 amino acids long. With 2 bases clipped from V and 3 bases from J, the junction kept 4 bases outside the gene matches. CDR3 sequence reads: CASSFRDSEETQYF. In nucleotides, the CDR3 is TGTGCCAGCAGCTTCCGGGACAGTGAAGAGACCCAGTACTTC.

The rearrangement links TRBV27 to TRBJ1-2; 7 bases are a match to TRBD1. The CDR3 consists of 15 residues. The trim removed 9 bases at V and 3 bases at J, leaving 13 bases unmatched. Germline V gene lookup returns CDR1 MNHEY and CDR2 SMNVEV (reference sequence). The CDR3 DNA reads TGTGCCAGTTCGACAGGGCAGTCCCTTTACTATGGCTACACCTTC. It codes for CASSTGQSLYYGYTF.

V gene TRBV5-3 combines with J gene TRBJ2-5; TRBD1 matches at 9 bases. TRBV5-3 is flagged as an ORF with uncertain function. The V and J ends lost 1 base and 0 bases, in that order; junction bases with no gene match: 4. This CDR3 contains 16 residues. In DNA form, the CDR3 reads TGTGCCAGAAGCTTGTGGGACAGGGTTAACCAAGAGACCCAGTACTTC. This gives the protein CARSLWDRVNQETQYF.

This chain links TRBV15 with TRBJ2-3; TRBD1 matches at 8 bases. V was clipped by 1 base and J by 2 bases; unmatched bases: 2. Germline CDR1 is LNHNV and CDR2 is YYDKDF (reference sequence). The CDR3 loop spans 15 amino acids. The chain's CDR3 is CATSRGQGHTDTQYF. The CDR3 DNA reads TGTGCCACCAGCAGAGGACAGGGGCACACAGATACGCAGTATTTT.

For the CDR3, the DNA is TGTGCCTGGAGCTTAACAGGCCCCACGAACACCGGGGAGCTGTTTTTT. It translates to CAWSLTGPTNTGELFF. The V and J genes are TRBV30 and TRBJ2-2, with TRBD1 as a possible D gene (5 bases). Looked up from germline, CDR1 is GTSNPN and CDR2 is SVGIG (reference sequence). V was cut by 3 bases and J by 0 bases, with 14 bases left in between. The CDR3 has 16 amino acids.

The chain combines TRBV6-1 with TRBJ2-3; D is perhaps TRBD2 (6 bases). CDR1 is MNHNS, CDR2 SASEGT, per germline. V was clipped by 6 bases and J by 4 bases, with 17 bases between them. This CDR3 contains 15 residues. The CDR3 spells CASRLMAGGADTQYF. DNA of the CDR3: TGTGCCAGCAGACTGATGGCGGGCGGGGCAGATACGCAGTATTTT.

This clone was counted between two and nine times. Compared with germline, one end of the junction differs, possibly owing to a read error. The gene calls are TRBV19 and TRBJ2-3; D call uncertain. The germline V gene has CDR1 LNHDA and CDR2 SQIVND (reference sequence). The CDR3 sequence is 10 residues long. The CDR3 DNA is TGTGCCAGCGGCACAGACACGCAGTATTTT. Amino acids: CASGTDTQYF.

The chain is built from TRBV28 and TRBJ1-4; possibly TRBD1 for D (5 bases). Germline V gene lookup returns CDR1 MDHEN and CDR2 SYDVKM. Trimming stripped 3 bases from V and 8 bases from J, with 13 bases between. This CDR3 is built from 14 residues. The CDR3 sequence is CASSFWTKGEKLFF. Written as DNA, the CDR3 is TGTGCCAGCAGTTTCTGGACTAAGGGGGAAAAACTGTTTTTT.

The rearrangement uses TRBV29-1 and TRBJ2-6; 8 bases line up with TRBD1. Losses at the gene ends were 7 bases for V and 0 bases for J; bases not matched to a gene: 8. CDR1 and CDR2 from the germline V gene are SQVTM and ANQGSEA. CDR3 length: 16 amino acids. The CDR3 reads CSAEGTGSSGANVLTF. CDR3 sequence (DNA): TGCAGCGCCGAAGGGACAGGCTCCTCTGGGGCCAACGTCCTGACTTTC.

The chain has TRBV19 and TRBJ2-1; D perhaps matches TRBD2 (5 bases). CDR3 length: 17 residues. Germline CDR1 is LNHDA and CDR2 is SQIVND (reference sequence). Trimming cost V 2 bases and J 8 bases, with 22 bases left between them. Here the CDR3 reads CASSIIGVAWEWDEQFF. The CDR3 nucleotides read TGTGCCAGTAGTATAATCGGGGTGGCGTGGGAATGGGATGAGCAGTTCTTC.

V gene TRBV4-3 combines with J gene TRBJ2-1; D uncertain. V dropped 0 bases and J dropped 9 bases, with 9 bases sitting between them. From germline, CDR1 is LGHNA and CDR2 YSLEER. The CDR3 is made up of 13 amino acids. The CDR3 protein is CASSQESWGEQFF. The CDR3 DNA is TGCGCCAGCAGCCAAGAGTCCTGGGGTGAGCAGTTCTTC.

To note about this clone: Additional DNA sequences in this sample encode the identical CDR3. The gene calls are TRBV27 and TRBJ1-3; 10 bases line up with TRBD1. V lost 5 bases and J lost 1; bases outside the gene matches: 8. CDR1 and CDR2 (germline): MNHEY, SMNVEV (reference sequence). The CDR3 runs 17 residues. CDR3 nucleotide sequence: TGTGCCAGCAGTCCGTATCGGGACAGGGGATCTGGAAACACCATATATTTT. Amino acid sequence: CASSPYRDRGSGNTIYF.

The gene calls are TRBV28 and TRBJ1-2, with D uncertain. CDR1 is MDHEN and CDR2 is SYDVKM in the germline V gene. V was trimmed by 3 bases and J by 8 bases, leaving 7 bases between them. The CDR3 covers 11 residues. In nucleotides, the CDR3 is TGTGCCAGCAGTTTCCGATTCGGCTACACCTTC. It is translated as CASSFRFGYTF.

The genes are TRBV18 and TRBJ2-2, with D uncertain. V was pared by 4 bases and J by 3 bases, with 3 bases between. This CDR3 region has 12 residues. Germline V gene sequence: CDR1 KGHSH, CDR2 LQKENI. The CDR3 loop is CASSHYTGELFF. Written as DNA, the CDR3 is TGTGCCAGCTCACACTACACCGGGGAGCTGTTTTTT.

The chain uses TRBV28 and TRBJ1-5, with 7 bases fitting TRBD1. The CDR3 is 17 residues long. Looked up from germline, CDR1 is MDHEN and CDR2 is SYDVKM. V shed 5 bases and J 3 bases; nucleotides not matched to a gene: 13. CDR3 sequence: CASSPSTGVMFNQPQHF. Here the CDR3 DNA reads TGTGCCAGCAGTCCCTCTACAGGGGTGATGTTCAATCAGCCCCAGCATTTT.

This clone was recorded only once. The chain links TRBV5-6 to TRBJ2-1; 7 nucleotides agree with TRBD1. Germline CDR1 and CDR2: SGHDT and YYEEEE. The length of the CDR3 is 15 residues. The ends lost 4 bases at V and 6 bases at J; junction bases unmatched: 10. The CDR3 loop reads CASSTDRIAFNEQFF. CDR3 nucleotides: TGTGCCAGCAGCACGGACAGGATTGCTTTCAATGAGCAGTTCTTC.

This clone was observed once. The CDR3 loop is CASSFSPPNYGYTF. The CDR3 DNA reads TGTGCCAGCAGTTTTTCGCCACCCAACTATGGCTACACCTTC. V usage is TRBV27 and J usage is TRBJ1-2; D is unclear. Trimming took off 3 bases at V and 2 bases at J, with 10 bases between the two ends. CDR3 size: 14 residues. Germline CDR1 is MNHEY and CDR2 is SMNVEV (reference sequence).